What follows are 17 T cell receptor beta chains derived from one specimen sequenced in a study of T cell repertoires in cytomegalovirus infection. A single record per CDR3 protein comes from TCRdb applying MiXCR to the reads. This table has around 230,000 distinct CDR3 sequences, around 6.2% appearing once. Source material: PBMCs. The receptors were sampled from a human donor in good health (CMV status not recorded). Some clones in this sample may be carry-over from other donors' samples.

This clonotype has a count of ten or more. This chain uses TRBV14 with TRBJ2-2; D remains ambiguous. CDR3 length: 15 residues. V lost 3 bases and J 0 bases, leaving 8 bases between the germline ends. Germline CDR1 is SGHDN and CDR2 is FVKESK. The CDR3 reads CASSHSPANTGELFF. CDR3 nucleotides: TGTGCCAGCAGCCACTCCCCAGCGAACACCGGGGAGCTGTTTTTT.

Ten or more counts support this clonotype. This chain uses TRBV20-1 with TRBJ1-1, with unresolved D. Germline loops: CDR1 DFQATT, CDR2 SNEGSKA (reference sequence). There are 16 residues in the CDR3. Trimming pared 2 bases from V and 1 base from J, leaving 17 bases between. The CDR3 DNA reads TGCAGTGCTAGATCGGAGCAGGCACGCTGGAACACTGAAGCTTTCTTT. Translated, it gives CSARSEQARWNTEAFF.

This clonotype was recorded at least ten times. The CDR3 loop is CATSGLVGGIHYEQYF. CDR3 nucleotides: TGTGCCACCAGCGGGCTCGTTGGGGGGATTCACTACGAGCAGTACTTC. The V call is TRBV15, the J call TRBJ2-7; possible D gene TRBD2, 6 bases. Germline loops: CDR1 LNHNV, CDR2 YYDKDF (reference sequence). Between the trimmed V and J ends, which lost 5 bases and 3 bases, there was a span of 20 bases. This CDR3 contains 16 residues.

This clonotype was recorded at least ten times. The V call is TRBV6-5, the J call TRBJ1-4; unclear D gene. Germline V gene data show CDR1 as MNHEY and CDR2 as SVGAGI. The CDR3 runs to 14 residues. Trimming cost V 10 bases and J 8 bases, with 20 bases left between them. The CDR3 region has the DNA TGTGCCACCCGCCTCCAGGATGGGCGGGAAAAACTGTTTTTT. The encoded protein is CATRLQDGREKLFF.

The table lists this clonotype with a few counts. The chain uses TRBV29-1 and TRBJ1-4; TRBD1 aligns across 11 bases. V shed 6 bases, J shed 5 bases, and the junction held 5 bases outside the gene matches. CDR1 is SQVTM, CDR2 ANQGSEA, per germline. The length of the CDR3 is 14 residues. The CDR3 protein is CSVGTGGRNEKLFF. As DNA, the CDR3 is TGCAGCGTAGGGACAGGGGGTCGGAATGAAAAACTGTTTTTT.

The chain uses TRBV12-3 or TRBV12-4 and TRBJ2-1; a weak D match, TRBD2 (5 bases). V lost 10 bases to trimming and J lost 0 bases, with 13 bases between them. There are 14 residues in the CDR3. CDR3 coding DNA: TGTGCCACCGGGATGGGCCCCTCCTACAATGAGCAGTTCTTC. This encodes CATGMGPSYNEQFF.

As DNA, the CDR3 is TGCAGCGCAGGATTACAGGGCCCCTACACTGAAGCTTTCTTT. Translated, it gives CSAGLQGPYTEAFF. The chain combines TRBV29-1 with TRBJ1-1; perhaps TRBD1 as D (6 bases). CDR3 length: 14 residues. Per the germline V gene, CDR1 is SQVTM and CDR2 is ANQGSEA. Trimming pared 7 bases from V and 3 bases from J, leaving 18 bases between. Together with reference TRBV29-1 and TRBJ1-1, the CDR3 gives the full variable domain: SAVISQKPSRDICQRGTSLTIQCQVDSQVTMMFWYRQQPGQSLTLIATANQGSEATYESGFVIDKFPISRPNLTFSTLTVSNMSPEDSSIYLCSAGLQGPYTEAFFGQGTRLTVV.

This clonotype was recorded many times. The gene calls are TRBV5-6 and TRBJ1-4; D is uncertain. Germline lookup yields CDR1 SGHDT and CDR2 YYEEEE. CDR3 length: 14 residues. The V end was cut by 4 bases, the J end by 8 bases, with 15 bases between. The CDR3: CASSVDHNGEKLFF. The CDR3 bases are TGTGCCAGCAGCGTGGACCATAACGGCGAAAAACTGTTTTTT.

This clonotype was picked up many times. This chain uses TRBV25-1 with TRBJ2-5, with 9 positions matching TRBD1. CDR1 is MGHDK and CDR2 is SYGVNS in the germline V gene. Germline trimming cut 3 bases from V and 3 bases from J; bases unmatched to any gene: 8. The CDR3 covers 16 residues. CDR3 amino acids: CASSEGGQGTKETQYF. Written as DNA, the CDR3 is TGTGCCAGCAGTGAGGGCGGACAGGGGACAAAAGAGACCCAGTACTTC.

This clonotype appeared many times. The gene calls are TRBV7-9 and TRBJ1-1; 7 bases are shared with TRBD1. After removal of 5 bases from V and 0 bases from J, the junction contained 6 bases not matched to a gene. Germline CDR1 and CDR2: SEHNR and FQNEAQ (reference sequence). The CDR3 totals 15 residues. The CDR3 nucleotides read TGTGCCAGCAGCCCAGACAGGGAAATGAACACTGAAGCTTTCTTT. Translated: CASSPDREMNTEAFF.

This clonotype has ten or more counts. The rearrangement uses TRBV11-2 and TRBJ2-1, with D perhaps TRBD2 (5 bases). CDR1 is SGHAT and CDR2 is FQNNGV in the germline V gene. Trimming removed 5 bases from V and 10 bases from J, with 9 bases in between. The length of the CDR3 is 11 residues. CDR3 sequence (DNA): TGTGCCAGCAGCATCCGCGGGGAGCAGTTCTTC. Protein product: CASSIRGEQFF.

This clonotype was seen only once. The chain links TRBV7-9 to TRBJ1-5, with D unresolved. The V end lost 1 base, the J end lost 7 bases, and 8 bases lay between the germline ends. CDR3 length: 13 amino acids. Germline V lookup: CDR1 SEHNR, CDR2 FQNEAQ (reference sequence). CDR3 loop: CASSLEFPQPQHF. CDR3 nucleotides: TGTGCCAGCAGCTTAGAATTCCCGCAGCCCCAGCATTTT.

The rearrangement links TRBV6-2 or TRBV6-3 to TRBJ2-7, with D perhaps given as TRBD1 or TRBD2 (5 bases each). The CDR3 consists of 16 residues. The germline V gene has CDR1 MNHEY and CDR2 SVGEGT. The V and J ends lost 4 bases and 3 bases respectively, with 19 bases between them. CDR3 protein: CASSCTNRDAFYEQYV. CDR3 sequence (DNA): TGTGCCAGCAGTTGCACTAACCGGGACGCGTTCTACGAGCAGTACGTC.

This clonotype was counted many times. The chain links TRBV6-5 to TRBJ1-1; 10 positions agree with TRBD1. Per germline, CDR1 MNHEY and CDR2 SVGAGI. The CDR3 spans 15 residues. The V segment lost 6 bases and the J segment 4 bases; nucleotides outside the gene matches: 8. This chain's CDR3 is CASSQRTGGLTEAFF. For the CDR3, the DNA is TGTGCCAGCAGCCAGCGGACAGGGGGTCTCACTGAAGCTTTCTTT.

The CDR3, as DNA: TGCAGTGCTACTAGCGGGGGGGCTGAGGGACGGCAGTTCTTC. This translates into CSATSGGAEGRQFF. The rearrangement uses TRBV20-1 and TRBJ2-1; the match to TRBD2 covers 12 bases. From germline, CDR1 is DFQATT and CDR2 SNEGSKA (reference sequence). The CDR3 has 14 amino acids. The V segment lost 4 bases and the J segment 12 bases; nucleotides outside the gene matches: 10.

This clonotype has ten or more counts. V gene TRBV7-2 combines with J gene TRBJ2-5; the D gene is possibly TRBD2 (6 bases). V shed 0 bases and J shed 5 bases, with 13 bases lying between them. This CDR3 has 15 amino acids. Germline loops: CDR1 SGHTA, CDR2 FQGNSA. The CDR3 sequence is CASSLAVARGETQYF. In DNA form, the CDR3 reads TGTGCCAGCAGCTTAGCCGTGGCACGGGGGGAGACCCAGTACTTC.

This clonotype was seen more than once but under ten times. The chain links TRBV20-1 to TRBJ2-5, with 14 bases lining up with TRBD2. V lost 0 bases and J lost 2; bases outside the gene matches: 11. The length of the CDR3 is 19 residues. Germline V CDR1 and CDR2: DFQATT, SNEGSKA (reference sequence). The CDR3 nucleotides read TGCAGTGCTAGAGACCGGACTAGCGGGGGGCCTGGGGGACAAGAGACCCAGTACTTC. Translation gives CSARDRTSGGPGGQETQYF.